The T cell receptor beta chain under discussion was sequenced for a study of blood T cells in healthy people across ages. The authors ran a second PCR of 7 to 11 cycles using a sample-barcoded 5' primer and a J-beta primer mix. Unique molecular identifiers of 12 random nucleotides labeled each cDNA. TCRdb independently ran MiXCR on the 5' RACE reads; one entry per CDR3 protein. The table has about 1,800,000 distinct CDR3 sequences, roughly 27% seen once. The authors isolated at least 7 million PBMCs per sample. Trimming took 4 bases from V and 3 from J, leaving 10 bases between them. In germline, CDR1 is SQVTM, CDR2 ANQGSEA. CDR3 size: 13 residues.

The sequence came from a woman in her twenties or thirties in good health. The chain recombines TRBV29-1 with TRBJ1-5, with D hard to call. The material sequenced was blood. This CDR3 reads CSVVVAANQPQHF. The CDR3 DNA is TGCAGCGTTGTTGTGGCGGCCAATCAGCCCCAGCATTTT.